The rows below give T cell receptor beta chains drawn from one sample of a study of shared clonotypes between healthy human individuals. Here immunoSEQ multiplex PCR was the method, and the copy in TCRdb shows in-frame clones only, minus some. The sample holds 1.6 million or so clones; roughly 96% are singletons and the top ten take about 1%. Material for sequencing was naive CD4+ T cells sorted from blood. The receptors were sampled from a man aged 30 to 45 in good health. Each CDR3 is given with its conserved first and last residue. The order of the fields is V gene, J gene, D gene, clone size, CDR3 DNA, CDR3 protein. A D gene is named only where the DNA matches it firmly. Only some rows state a clone size, as once, few, many or a class for expanded clones.

>TRBV28|TRBJ2-1|NA|NA
TGTGCCAGCAGTTTCGCTGGTTTACGGGTATACAATGAGCAGTTCTTC
CASSFAGLRVYNEQFF
>TRBV6-4|TRBJ1-5|NA|NA
TGTGCCAGCAGTGGAGGGGCCGGGCAGCCCCAGCATTTT
CASSGGAGQPQHF
>TRBV18|TRBJ1-5|NA|NA
TGTGCCAGCTCACCCTGGAACAGCAATCAGCCCCAGCATTTT
CASSPWNSNQPQHF
>TRBV6-6|TRBJ2-7|TRBD2|NA
TGTGCCAGCAGTAGGCCTACCGTCAGCGGGACCTACGAGCAGTACTTC
CASSRPTVSGTYEQYF
>TRBV18|TRBJ2-2|NA|once
TGTGCCAGCTCACCACCGGGACGCACCGGGGAGCTGTTTTTT
CASSPPGRTGELFF
>TRBV4-1|TRBJ2-1|NA|once
TGCGCCAGCAGCCCCCAGCCCGATGAGCAGTTCTTC
CASSPQPDEQFF
>TRBV9|TRBJ2-2|NA|NA
TGTGCCAGCAGCCACCCCACTGCCCCTAAAGGTGGACTCGGGGAGCTGTTTTTT
CASSHPTAPKGGLGELFF
>TRBV21-1|TRBJ2-7|NA|NA
TGTGCCAGCGAACAAACCTGCCTAGGGGTAATAGAGCAGTACTTC
CASEQTCLGVIEQYF
>TRBV7-6|TRBJ2-5|TRBD1|NA
TGTGCCAGCAGATCTGACAGGGGGCAAGAGACCCAGTACTTC
CASRSDRGQETQYF
>TRBV10-3|TRBJ2-7|TRBD1|NA
TGTGCCATCAGTGACCGGACAGGGGGATCCTACGAGCAGTACTTC
CAISDRTGGSYEQYF
>TRBV5-5|TRBJ1-4|NA|once
TGTGCCAGCAGCCACGAGTTAACACCAACTAATGAAAAACTGTTTTTT
CASSHELTPTNEKLFF
>TRBV5-4|TRBJ1-1|TRBD1|NA
TGTGCCAGCAGCCCGGGAGGGGGCAGAACTGAAGCTTTCTTT
CASSPGGGRTEAFF
>TRBV10-3|TRBJ2-7|TRBD1|NA
TGTGCCATCAGTGTCCTTTTAGGACAGGTGGGTTACGAGCAGTACTTC
CAISVLLGQVGYEQYF
>TRBV28|TRBJ2-1|TRBD2|NA
TGTGCCAGCAGTTTATTTTTGAGACTAGCGGGAGGGCCTCTCAATGAGCAGTTCTTC
CASSLFLRLAGGPLNEQFF
>TRBV28|TRBJ1-5|TRBD1|NA
TGTGCCAGCAGTTTACCGACAGGGGGCAATCAGCCCCAGCATTTT
CASSLPTGGNQPQHF
>TRBV13|TRBJ2-7|NA|NA
TGTGCCAGCAGTCGCGGGACTTCCTACGAGCAGTACTTC
CASSRGTSYEQYF
>TRBV5-1|TRBJ2-7|NA|once
TGCGCCAGCAGTTTGGGGGGGGCAGAGTCCAACGAGCAGTACTTC
CASSLGGAESNEQYF
>TRBV20-1|TRBJ2-7|NA|NA
TGCAGTGCTGGCGGCGCCTACGAGCAGTACTTC
CSAGGAYEQYF
>TRBV4-1|TRBJ2-1|TRBD2|NA
TGCGCCAGCAGCCAAGAAATTTATAGGGAGCGGGAGGGGAAGTTCTTC
CASSQEIYREREGKFF
>TRBV28|TRBJ2-5|TRBD2|NA
TGTGCCAGGGGGACACCGGGACTAGCGGAAGAGACCCAGTACTTC
CARGTPGLAEETQYF
>TRBV18|TRBJ2-1|NA|NA
TGTGCCAGCTCACCCGACAGATCCTACAATGAGCAGTTCTTC
CASSPDRSYNEQFF
>TRBV2|TRBJ2-7|NA|NA
TGTGCCAGTCGGGGAGCGGGTCGAACTGGGGAGCAGTACTTC
CASRGAGRTGEQYF
>TRBV5-4|TRBJ1-1|NA|NA
TGTGCCAGCAGCTTGTTCCCGAACACTGAAGCTTTCTTT
CASSLFPNTEAFF
>TRBV14|TRBJ2-1|NA|NA
TGTGCCAGCAGCATCCAGAGGGGGAGAAACTCCTACAATGAGCAGTTCTTC
CASSIQRGRNSYNEQFF
>TRBV9|TRBJ2-1|NA|NA
TGTGCCAGCAGCGTAGCTGGTGGGCGTCCGGAGCAGTTCTTC
CASSVAGGRPEQFF
>TRBV7-8|TRBJ2-2|NA|NA
TGTGCCAGCAGCTTAGGACAGACGGGCACCGGGGAGCTGTTTTTT
CASSLGQTGTGELFF
>TRBV6-1|TRBJ2-7|NA|once
TGTGCCAGCAGTGAACATGGCAGGGGGGGAAGCGAGCAGTACTTC
CASSEHGRGGSEQYF
>TRBV5-1|TRBJ2-1|TRBD2|NA
TGCGCCAGCAGCTATCAGACTAGCGCATACAATGAGCAGTTCTTC
CASSYQTSAYNEQFF
>TRBV5-5|TRBJ2-7|NA|NA
TGTGCCAGCAGCTTGGTTCACCCCTACGAGCAGTACTTC
CASSLVHPYEQYF
>TRBV10-2|TRBJ2-7|NA|NA
TGCGCCAGCAGCACCTTAGTTGCCTACGAGCAGTACTTC
CASSTLVAYEQYF
>TRBV2|TRBJ1-1|TRBD1|NA
TGTGCCAGCAGAGGACAGGGCAGGAACACTGAAGCTTTCTTT
CASRGQGRNTEAFF
>TRBV27|TRBJ2-5|NA|NA
TGTGCCAGCGGCCGGTCTACGGGGGAGACCCAGTACTTC
CASGRSTGETQYF
>TRBV10-1|TRBJ2-1|TRBD2|NA
TGCGCCAGCAGTGGTGGGACTAGCGGGACCGAGCAGTTCTTC
CASSGGTSGTEQFF
>TRBV10-3|TRBJ2-3|TRBD1|NA
TGTGCCATCACCGAGGGACAGGGGGGAGATACGCAGTATTTT
CAITEGQGGDTQYF
>TRBV6-6|TRBJ2-1|TRBD2|NA
TGTGCCAGCAGTTACTCGGAGGGAGGGACGGGGAATGAGCAGTTCTTC
CASSYSEGGTGNEQFF
>TRBV30|TRBJ2-3|NA|NA
TGTGCCTGGAGTGGTGGGGCAGCCATTTATTTT
CAWSGGAAIYF
>TRBV11-2|TRBJ2-7|TRBD2|NA
TGTGCCAGCAGCCCGGTCGCGGGAGGTGCCTACGAGCAGTACTTC
CASSPVAGGAYEQYF
>TRBV20-1|TRBJ2-5|NA|NA
TGCAGTGCTAGAATAACCGAGACCCAGTACTTC
CSARITETQYF
>TRBV5-6|TRBJ1-3|NA|NA
TGTGCCAGCAGCTTGGGGACAACTGGAAACACCATATATTTT
CASSLGTTGNTIYF
>TRBV5-1|TRBJ2-1|TRBD1|NA
TGCGCCAGCAGCTTGTTCTGGGACAGGGGTTACAATGAGCAGTTCTTC
CASSLFWDRGYNEQFF
>TRBV4-3|TRBJ2-7|TRBD2|NA
TGCGCCAGCAGCCAAGATGTATGGACTAGCAGGTACGAGCAGTACTTC
CASSQDVWTSRYEQYF
>TRBV18|TRBJ1-5|NA|NA
TGTGCCAGCTCACCACAGGGTCCGGATAGCAATCAGCCCCAGCATTTT
CASSPQGPDSNQPQHF
>TRBV2|TRBJ1-5|NA|NA
TGTGCCAGCAGCGAGAGACAGGTTAGCAATCAGCCCCAGCATTTT
CASSERQVSNQPQHF
>TRBV28|TRBJ2-1|TRBD1|NA
TGTGCCAGCAGTGCCACAGGGGGTGGTATCCAGTTATCCTACAATGAGCAGTTCTTC
CASSATGGGIQLSYNEQFF
>TRBV6-5|TRBJ2-2|TRBD1|NA
TGTGCCAGCAAGCCAGACAGGGGGAGCACCGGGGAGCTGTTTTTT
CASKPDRGSTGELFF
>TRBV18|TRBJ2-7|TRBD1|NA
TGTGCCAGCTCGGGTGACAGGGGAGACGAGCAGTACTTC
CASSGDRGDEQYF
>TRBV5-4|TRBJ2-2|NA|NA
TGTGCCAGCAGCGTGACTAGTTCCACCGGGGAGCTGTTTTTT
CASSVTSSTGELFF
>TRBV28|TRBJ2-3|NA|NA
TGTGCCAGCAGTGCCCCGGACGTAGTTCCGCAGTATTTT
CASSAPDVVPQYF
>TRBV2|TRBJ1-4|TRBD1|NA
TGTGCCAGCACGTGGACAGGAGTTGGTGAAAAACTGTTTTTT
CASTWTGVGEKLFF
>TRBV28|TRBJ1-1|NA|NA
TGTGCCAGCAGACCCGGAGGGGCTAGGAACACTGAAGCTTTCTTT
CASRPGGARNTEAFF
>TRBV9|TRBJ2-7|TRBD1|once
TGTGCCAGCAGCGCCACACGACAGGGGAGACAGTACTTC
CASSATRQGRQYF